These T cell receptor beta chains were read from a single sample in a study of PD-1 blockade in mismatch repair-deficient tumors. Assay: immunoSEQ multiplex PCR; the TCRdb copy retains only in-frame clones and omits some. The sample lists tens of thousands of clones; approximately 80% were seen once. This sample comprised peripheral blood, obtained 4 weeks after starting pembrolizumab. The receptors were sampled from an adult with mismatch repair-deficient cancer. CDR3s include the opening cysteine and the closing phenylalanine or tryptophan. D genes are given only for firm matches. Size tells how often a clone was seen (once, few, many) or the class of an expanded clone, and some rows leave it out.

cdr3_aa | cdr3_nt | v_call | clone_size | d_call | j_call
CASASGRTDTQYF | TGTGCCAGTGCTAGCGGGAGGACAGATACGCAGTATTTT | TRBV19 | . | TRBD2 | TRBJ2-3
CASSLREGAYNEQFF | TGTGCCAGCAGCTTACGGGAGGGCGCCTACAATGAGCAGTTCTTC | TRBV7-6 | . | TRBD2 | TRBJ2-1
CASSYSWDRGEQYF | TGTGCCAGCAGCTACAGCTGGGACAGGGGAGAGCAGTACTTC | TRBV6-5 | . | TRBD1 | TRBJ2-7
CASTYSNGDTQYF | TGTGCCAGCACTTACTCAAACGGAGATACGCAGTATTTT | TRBV18 | . | . | TRBJ2-3
CASSAEDRGRETQYF | TGTGCCAGCAGCGCGGAGGACAGGGGGAGGGAGACCCAGTACTTC | TRBV7-6 | . | TRBD1 | TRBJ2-5
CASSPYTGSYEQYF | TGTGCCAGCTCACCATATACAGGGTCTTACGAGCAGTACTTC | TRBV18 | . | . | TRBJ2-7
CASSQDSGGFSLLYEQYF | TGCGCCAGCAGCCAAGATTCGGGAGGGTTTTCTTTACTCTACGAGCAGTACTTC | TRBV4-1 | . | TRBD2 | TRBJ2-7
CASSPPASNEKLFF | TGTGCCAGCTCACCACCAGCCTCTAATGAAAAACTGTTTTTT | TRBV18 | once | . | TRBJ1-4
CASGPSRGQGYGYTF | TGTGCTAGTGGTCCCTCCAGGGGGCAGGGCTATGGCTACACCTTC | TRBV12-5 | . | TRBD1 | TRBJ1-2
CASSLTGGGGYTF | TGTGCCAGCAGTCTGACAGGGGGTGGAGGCTACACCTTC | TRBV6-6 | . | TRBD1 | TRBJ1-2